This T cell receptor beta chain stems from a study of blood T cell repertoires in COVID-19. About the study: Nucleic acid was either cDNA or gDNA, and it came from T cells, B-cell-depleted T cells, or PBMCs.

Libraries were prepared by immunoSEQ multiplex PCR; TCRdb keeps only in-frame clonotypes and omits some of them. The table records approximately 400,000 clones, roughly 88% of them present only once. This CDR3 spans 16 amino acids. V lost 4 bases, J lost 2 bases, and 17 bases lay in between. Germline values: CDR1 MNHEY, CDR2 SMNVEV (reference sequence). V usage is TRBV27 and J usage is TRBJ1-2, with D possibly TRBD1 on 5 matching bases. The clonotype comes from a woman aged 45-59 years with COVID-19, enrolled during active disease. Sequencing input: peripheral blood. The CDR3 spells CASSYHKNSGNYGYTF. The CDR3 region has the DNA TGTGCCAGCAGTTACCACAAAAATTCAGGGAACTATGGCTACACCTTC.